This TCR beta chain was observed in a study of blood T cell repertoires in COVID-19. Under the authors' procedure: Amplification from reference gene primers served as the basis for estimated nucleated cell counts. The assay was immunoSEQ multiplex PCR, and TCRdb's table has in-frame clones only and misses some. Clonal size and the V and J genes are those of that table, whereas D and trimming came from the DNA. The table lists 250,000 to 350,000 clones, 70% to 90% of them singletons. The sequenced sample was peripheral blood. The receptor was derived from a woman aged 45 to 65 with COVID-19, enrolled during active disease.

The CDR3 loop is CASSLGTSDPQYF. Written as DNA, the CDR3 is TGCGCCAGCAGCCTGGGGACTTCGGATCCTCAGTATTTT. The chain employs TRBV5-1 and TRBJ2-3; D may be TRBD2 (6 bases). The CDR3 length is 13 residues. Trimming pared 4 bases from V and 12 bases from J, leaving 18 bases between. CDR1 and CDR2 (germline): SGHRS, YFSETQ.